These 5 T cell receptor beta chains were sequenced from one sample in a study of blood T cell repertoires in COVID-19 (TCRdb year 2020). The library was obtained by the immunoSEQ multiplex PCR assay. In its TCRdb copy, this immuneACCESS table keeps in-frame sequences only and misses some clones. Where compared with another copy, unresolved V genes explain less than half of these, and the others have no known cause. Here the sample has 110,000 or so clones; less than 80% occur a single time. The top ten clones comprise roughly 2.6% of the sample. Sequenced input: peripheral blood. The receptors were sampled from a man between 50 and 59 years old with acute or convalescent COVID-19.

Turning to this clone: Different DNA sequences within this sample yield the same CDR3. V is TRBV28 and J is TRBJ2-5; possible D gene TRBD1, 7 bases. V was pared by 6 bases and J by 5 bases, with 10 bases between. The germline CDR1 and CDR2 sequences are MDHEN and SYDVKM. The CDR3 consists of 12 residues. The CDR3 here is CASRAGGETQYF. The CDR3, as DNA: TGTGCCAGCAGGGCAGGGGGGGAGACCCAGTACTTC.

V is TRBV5-1 and J is TRBJ2-2; D is unresolved. Trimming removed 0 bases at V and 1 base at J, with 10 bases between. The CDR3 loop spans 16 amino acids. CDR1 is SGHRS, CDR2 YFSETQ, per germline. This chain's CDR3 is CASSLDGSMNTGELFF. Here the CDR3 DNA reads TGCGCCAGCAGCTTGGACGGGTCTATGAACACCGGGGAGCTGTTTTTT.

The V gene is TRBV5-1, the J gene TRBJ2-3; 12 nucleotides agree with TRBD2. This CDR3 is 17 amino acids long. Germline V gene lookup returns CDR1 SGHRS and CDR2 YFSETQ. J gave up 0 bases and V 3 bases, and 5 bases lay outside the gene matches. The chain's CDR3 is CASSSSGTSGSTDTQYF. CDR3 coding DNA: TGCGCCAGCAGCTCCTCCGGGACTAGCGGGAGCACAGATACGCAGTATTTT.

This clone came up once. V and J are TRBV11-3 and TRBJ2-7; 7 positions agree with TRBD1. Germline CDR1 SGHNT, CDR2 YENEEA. V lost 9 bases, J lost 7 bases, and 9 bases stayed unmatched. The CDR3 extends over 12 amino acids. The CDR3 DNA is TGTGCCAGGGACTTCGACAGGGATGAGCAGTACTTC. It encodes CARDFDRDEQYF. Variable domain in full (rest from reference TRBV11-3 and TRBJ2-7): EAGVVQSPRYKIIEKKQPVAFWCNPISGHNTLYWYLQNLGQGPELLIRYENEEAVDDSQLPKDRFSAERLKGVDSTLKIQPAELGDSAVYLCARDFDRDEQYFGPGTRLTVT.

This chain connects TRBV7-3 to TRBJ1-1, with D tentatively TRBD1 (6 bases). Per the germline V gene, CDR1 is SGHTA and CDR2 is FQGTGA. This CDR3 has 15 amino acids. Trimming removed 2 bases at V and 4 bases at J, with 14 bases between. DNA of the CDR3: TGTGCCAGCAGCTTATGGCCAGGGGCCGGCACTGAAGCTTTCTTT. This encodes CASSLWPGAGTEAFF.